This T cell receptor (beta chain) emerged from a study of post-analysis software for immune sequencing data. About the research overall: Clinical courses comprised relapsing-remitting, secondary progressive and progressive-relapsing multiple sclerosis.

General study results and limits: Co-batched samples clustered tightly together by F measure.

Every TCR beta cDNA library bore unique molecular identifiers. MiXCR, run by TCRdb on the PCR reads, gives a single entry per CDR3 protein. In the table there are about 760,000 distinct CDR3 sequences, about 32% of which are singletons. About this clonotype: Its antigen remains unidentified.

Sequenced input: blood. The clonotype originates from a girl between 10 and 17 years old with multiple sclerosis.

The CDR3 nucleotides are TGTGCCAGCATGATTGCGGGGGGTGACGGCTACACCTTC. It is translated as CASMIAGGDGYTF. This chain connects TRBV7-9 to TRBJ1-2; tentative D call: TRBD1 (5 bases). Per germline, CDR1 SEHNR and CDR2 FQNEAQ (reference sequence). The ends were cut back, 7 bases at V and 8 bases at J, with 17 bases in the middle. The CDR3 runs to 13 residues.